The clone carrying this T cell receptor (beta chain) was recorded many times. The antigen remains unidentified. The record originates from a study of human T cells and chemical hapten exposure. Study details: TCR yields per sample varied, mainly owing to small pooled library volume differences.

Points from the study as a whole: Expanded TCR sets contained significantly more large CDR3 similarity clusters than controls.

The V gene's germline CDR1 is SQVTM and CDR2 ANQGSEA. This CDR3 contains 14 residues. V shed 4 bases and J shed 6 bases, with 18 bases lying between them. Original methodology: From about 22,000 to 700,000 TCRs were found per sample, with a median of approximately 100,000. One entry per CDR3 protein, called by TCRdb with MiXCR from the RACE reads. The V and J calls and clone size are TCRdb's, not the authors'. Of approximately 400,000 distinct CDR3 sequences in the sample, 4.5% to 5.5% were seen once. Time point defined: pre-sensitization, week 0. The treatment: therapeutic diphenylcyclopropenone sensitization with weekly scalp DPC.

The receptor comes from a woman between 45 and 60 years old with alopecia areata. Some clones in this sample may be carry-over from other donors' samples. The chain combines TRBV29-1 with TRBJ1-1; the D gene is possibly TRBD1 (6 bases). The source material was whole blood, sampled in connection with sensitization to the hapten diphenylcyclopropenone (DPC). This chain's CDR3 is CSVGTVGGAAEAFF. CDR3 DNA sequence: TGCAGCGTTGGGACAGTGGGGGGTGCGGCTGAAGCTTTCTTT.